Listed below are T cell receptor beta chains from one sample, sequenced in a study of T cells in Graves' hyperthyroidism and ophthalmopathy. Via MiXCR, TCRdb re-called the multiplex PCR reads, giving one row per CDR3 protein. The repertoire holds about 560,000 distinct CDR3 sequences, 14% seen once, with about 14% in the top ten. The specimen sequenced was blood. Receptor source: a woman aged 40 to 50 with Graves' hyperthyroidism. The CDR3 runs from the conserved cysteine through the conserved F or W. D genes are given only for firm matches. Size tells how often a clone was seen (once, few, many) or the class of an expanded clone, and some rows leave it out.

len	d_gene	abundance	v_gene	j_gene	CDR3aa	CDR3nt
15	.	.	TRBV11-2	TRBJ1-4	CASSFGIGSREKLFF	TGTGCCAGCAGCTTTGGGATAGGGAGCAGGGAAAAACTGTTTTTT
14	.	few	TRBV7-2	TRBJ1-5	CASSSPGWGQPQHF	TGTGCCAGCAGCTCCCCGGGGTGGGGTCAGCCCCAGCATTTT
16	.	many	TRBV5-1	TRBJ2-1	CASSPTLPSSYNEQFF	TGCGCCAGCAGCCCAACCTTACCTAGCTCCTACAATGAGCAGTTCTTC
14	.	many	TRBV5-6	TRBJ2-5	CASSSGLIQETQYF	TGTGCCAGCAGCTCGGGACTTATCCAAGAGACCCAGTACTTC
13	TRBD1	many	TRBV12-3/TRBV12-4	TRBJ1-2	CASRTGTGSGYTF	TGTGCCAGCAGAACCGGGACAGGGTCTGGCTACACCTTC
17	.	few	TRBV27	TRBJ2-1	CASSLSVGSYSYNEQFF	TGTGCCAGCAGTTTATCGGTGGGCTCCTACTCCTACAATGAGCAGTTCTTC
11	.	.	TRBV6-9	TRBJ1-4	CASSYYEKLFF	TGTGCCAGCAGTTATTACGAAAAACTGTTTTTT
13	.	many	TRBV30	TRBJ2-5	CAWSVALGETQYF	TGTGCCTGGAGTGTAGCCCTGGGGGAGACCCAGTACTTC
16	TRBD1	.	TRBV5-6	TRBJ1-4	CASSYNLGQFNEKLFF	TGTGCCAGCAGCTACAATTTGGGACAGTTTAATGAAAAACTGTTTTTT
14	.	many	TRBV27	TRBJ1-5	CASSLSTYNQPQHF	TGTGCCAGCAGTTTGTCCACCTACAATCAGCCCCAGCATTTT
12	.	many	TRBV28	TRBJ2-1	CASSQSWNEQFF	TGTGCCAGCAGCCAAAGCTGGAATGAGCAGTTCTTC
15	TRBD1	many	TRBV27	TRBJ1-1	CASSGGQGVGTEAFF	TGTGCCAGCAGTGGGGGACAGGGGGTGGGCACTGAAGCTTTCTTT
17	TRBD2	.	TRBV3-1	TRBJ2-1	CASSQDKGLAGDSEQFF	TGTGCCAGCAGCCAAGATAAAGGACTAGCGGGTGATAGTGAGCAGTTCTTC
16	TRBD1	once	TRBV6-1	TRBJ2-2	CASSTPGQGNTGELFF	TGTGCCAGCAGTACACCGGGACAGGGCAACACCGGGGAGCTGTTTTTT
14	TRBD1	few	TRBV27	TRBJ1-2	CASSGTGGHYGYTF	TGTGCCAGCAGTGGGACAGGGGGCCACTATGGCTACACCTTC
15	.	.	TRBV6-1	TRBJ2-2	CASSPGPGYTGELFF	TGTGCCAGCAGTCCAGGGCCCGGATACACCGGGGAGCTGTTTTTT
13	TRBD1	.	TRBV11-3	TRBJ1-4	CASSNHRGEKLFF	TGTGCCAGCAGCAATCACAGGGGAGAAAAACTGTTTTTT
14	.	.	TRBV5-6	TRBJ1-2	CASSRGGGGYGYTF	TGTGCCAGCAGCAGGGGCGGGGGAGGCTATGGCTACACCTTC
15	TRBD2	many	TRBV20-1	TRBJ2-1	CSARVTSGRRNEQFF	TGCAGTGCTAGAGTAACTAGCGGGAGGAGGAATGAGCAGTTCTTC
12	.	many	TRBV2	TRBJ2-2	CASSTNTGELFF	TGTGCCAGCAGTACGAACACCGGGGAGCTGTTTTTT
11	.	few	TRBV10-3	TRBJ2-7	CAISEDYEQYF	TGTGCCATCAGTGAGGACTACGAGCAGTACTTC
11	.	few	TRBV20-1	TRBJ1-1	CSAHGQTEAFF	TGCAGTGCTCACGGGCAGACTGAAGCTTTCTTT